A selection of T cell receptor beta chains follows, all from one sample in a study of cytomegalovirus exposure and HLA in healthy donors. Produced via immunoSEQ multiplex PCR; TCRdb's table is partial and in-frame only. The sample shows about 240,000 clones, approximately 84% of them seen only once. Sequencing input: PBMCs. The receptor set was obtained from a woman aged 25 to 39 in good health and CMV-seropositive. CDR3s include the opening cysteine and the closing phenylalanine or tryptophan.

J gene: TRBJ2-7
V gene: TRBV9
CDR3 protein: CASSEREVSYEQYF

J gene: TRBJ2-5
V gene: TRBV7-2
CDR3 protein: CASSPTSGIQTQYF

J gene: TRBJ1-5
V gene: TRBV6-1
CDR3 protein: CASSENTGGNQPQHF

J gene: TRBJ2-1
V gene: TRBV15
CDR3 protein: CATSHSNEQFF

J gene: TRBJ1-1
V gene: TRBV18
CDR3 protein: CASSSQGNTEAFF

J gene: TRBJ1-2
V gene: TRBV19
CDR3 protein: CASSLDSYGYTF

J gene: TRBJ2-2
V gene: TRBV10-1
CDR3 protein: CASSVAQTGELFF

J gene: TRBJ2-1
V gene: TRBV19
CDR3 protein: CASKSGTSGSYNEQFF

J gene: TRBJ1-1
V gene: TRBV15
CDR3 protein: CATSSRGRAFF

J gene: TRBJ2-7
V gene: TRBV2
CDR3 protein: CASSEEAGISYEQYF

J gene: TRBJ2-7
V gene: TRBV7-9
CDR3 protein: CASSSGTSGSEEQYF

J gene: TRBJ2-3
V gene: TRBV7-9
CDR3 protein: CASSPQGKRTQYF

J gene: TRBJ1-1
V gene: TRBV27
CDR3 protein: CASSFLPGWNTEAFF

J gene: TRBJ1-1
V gene: TRBV9
CDR3 protein: CASSVEGTEAFF

J gene: TRBJ2-1
V gene: TRBV28
CDR3 protein: CASSLGTSVLYEQFF

J gene: TRBJ1-5
V gene: TRBV6-1
CDR3 protein: CASRGTGGNQPQHF

J gene: TRBJ2-1
V gene: TRBV2
CDR3 protein: CARQLAGGNSYNEQFF

J gene: TRBJ2-1
V gene: TRBV29-1
CDR3 protein: CSITGGSEQFF

J gene: TRBJ1-1
V gene: TRBV5-1
CDR3 protein: CASSLAPGGTEAFF

J gene: TRBJ2-5
V gene: TRBV5-1
CDR3 protein: CASSLAGTGGTETQYF

J gene: TRBJ2-7
V gene: TRBV19
CDR3 protein: CASSMRASGAYEQYF

J gene: TRBJ2-5
V gene: TRBV7-6
CDR3 protein: CASSSGRAGGQETQYF

J gene: TRBJ2-1
V gene: TRBV28
CDR3 protein: CASSLTGLAGGEQFF

J gene: TRBJ2-1
V gene: TRBV25-1
CDR3 protein: CASSEWGGPSGSLNEQFF

J gene: TRBJ1-2
V gene: TRBV5-1
CDR3 protein: CASSLAQGDGYTF

J gene: TRBJ2-7
V gene: TRBV6-1
CDR3 protein: CASSLAGLREQYF

J gene: TRBJ2-7
V gene: TRBV27
CDR3 protein: CASSFFVGGNYEQYF

J gene: TRBJ2-5
V gene: TRBV14
CDR3 protein: CASSQVLPGQGSETQYF

J gene: TRBJ2-7
V gene: TRBV19
CDR3 protein: CATSPSGSSYEQYF

J gene: TRBJ2-3
V gene: TRBV5-1
CDR3 protein: CASSLGAEDTQYF

J gene: TRBJ1-2
V gene: TRBV27
CDR3 protein: CASSLITDRGGGYTF

J gene: TRBJ1-5
V gene: TRBV7-9
CDR3 protein: CASSSSGPNQPQHF

J gene: TRBJ2-3
V gene: TRBV27
CDR3 protein: CASSSPGQRDTQYF

J gene: TRBJ2-5
V gene: TRBV30
CDR3 protein: CAWRQGLAWKTPETQYF

J gene: TRBJ2-7
V gene: TRBV5-4
CDR3 protein: CASSLGGIQYEQYF

J gene: TRBJ1-2
V gene: TRBV6-5
CDR3 protein: CASRRHDGGEGGYTF

J gene: TRBJ2-7
V gene: TRBV30
CDR3 protein: CAWSFRTDSYEQYF

J gene: TRBJ2-3
V gene: TRBV4-2
CDR3 protein: CASSHEGLAGGKDTQYF

J gene: TRBJ2-1
V gene: TRBV4-2
CDR3 protein: CASSQDPGSGTYNEQFF

J gene: TRBJ2-2
V gene: TRBV30
CDR3 protein: CAWSGTSGANTGELFF

J gene: TRBJ2-1
V gene: TRBV9
CDR3 protein: CASSVNSGNEQFF

J gene: TRBJ1-1
V gene: TRBV30
CDR3 protein: CAWGAIPGQLTEAFF

J gene: TRBJ2-1
V gene: TRBV27
CDR3 protein: CASSPIWGGDRAYNEQFF

J gene: TRBJ1-3
V gene: TRBV5-1
CDR3 protein: CASSVTGASGNTIYF

J gene: TRBJ2-7
V gene: TRBV27
CDR3 protein: CASSLSGTNEQYF

J gene: TRBJ1-2
V gene: TRBV13
CDR3 protein: CASSHPTWTGGIATF

J gene: TRBJ2-3
V gene: TRBV7-9
CDR3 protein: CASITRADTQYF

J gene: TRBJ2-5
V gene: TRBV28
CDR3 protein: CASSRLLGVGETQYF